This TCR beta chain came from a study of OX40 agonist ivuxolimab in advanced cancers. Across the study: The drug used for patients, ivuxolimab, was an agonistic anti-OX40 (CD134) antibody. At just under 85% male, the cohort had a mean age of 60 years, ranging from roughly 20 to 85. Study-level results: More expanded clones were found, on average, in CD8+ than in CD4+ T cells. People who partly responded at 0.1-3.0 mg/kg had some of the least clonal expansion seen.

Sequencing was performed with immunoSEQ multiplex PCR; in TCRdb, only in-frame clones are kept and a portion is missing. Counted here are 65,000 to 100,000 clones, 70% to 90% occurring once; the ten biggest clones make up 3% to 4.5%. About this clone: Its antigen is currently unknown.

V was pared by 4 bases and J by 0 bases, with 3 bases of the junction left unmatched. CDR1 SGDLS and CDR2 YYNGEE come from the germline V gene. This CDR3 has 16 residues. This receptor was obtained from an adult with an advanced solid tumor such as melanoma, head and neck, liver or kidney cancer. The V and J genes are TRBV9 and TRBJ2-5, with 13 bases lining up with TRBD2. The sample was CD4+ or CD8+ T cells sorted from blood, taken in a trial of the OX40 agonist ivuxolimab. Written as DNA, the CDR3 is TGTGCCAGCAGCACGGGGACTAGCGGGGACCAAGAGACCCAGTACTTC. Translated, it gives CASSTGTSGDQETQYF.